One T cell receptor (beta chain) is described in this entry. Original data processing: For nucleated cells, counts were estimated from reference gene primer amplification. This table comes from immunoSEQ multiplex PCR, and its TCRdb copy is limited to in-frame clones, with some not included. The V and J calls and the clone size are those of that table, but D and trimming were determined from the DNA. The table shows tens of thousands of clones, with 78% occurring only once. The V gene lost 5 bases and the J gene lost 0 bases, with 11 bases spanning the gap. The V gene's germline CDR1 is SGHTA and CDR2 FQGNSA. There are 15 residues in the CDR3. The data derive from a study of blood T cell repertoires in COVID-19. Study overall: Both acute and convalescent COVID-19 samples were obtained from the United States, Italy and Spain. T cells, B-cell-depleted T cells, or PBMCs provided the cDNA or gDNA that served as material.

This TCR derives from a man aged 70 or older with acute or convalescent COVID-19. Sequenced sample: peripheral blood. The rearrangement joins TRBV7-2 to TRBJ1-3; D call uncertain. The CDR3 reads CASSRVPSSGNTIYF. CDR3 nucleotide sequence: TGTGCCAGCAGCCGGGTCCCTAGCTCTGGAAACACCATATATTTT.